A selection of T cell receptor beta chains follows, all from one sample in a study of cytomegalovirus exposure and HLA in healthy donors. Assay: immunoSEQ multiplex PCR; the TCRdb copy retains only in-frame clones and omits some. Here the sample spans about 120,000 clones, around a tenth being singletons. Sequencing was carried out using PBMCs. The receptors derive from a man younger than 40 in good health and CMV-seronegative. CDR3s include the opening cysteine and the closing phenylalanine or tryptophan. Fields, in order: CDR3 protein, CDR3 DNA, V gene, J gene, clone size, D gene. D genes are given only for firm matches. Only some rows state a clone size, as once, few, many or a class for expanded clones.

cdr3_aa: CASSRDYADTQYF
cdr3_nt: TGTGCCAGCAGCCGGGACTACGCAGATACGCAGTATTTT
v_call: TRBV28
j_call: TRBJ2-3
clone_size: .
d_call: TRBD2

cdr3_aa: CASSQDSYRNTEAFF
cdr3_nt: TGCGCCAGCAGCCAAGACTCCTACAGGAACACTGAAGCTTTCTTT
v_call: TRBV4-1
j_call: TRBJ1-1
clone_size: few
d_call: .

cdr3_aa: CASSPPAGLGGKYEQYF
cdr3_nt: TGTGCCAGCTCACCACCCGCGGGACTAGGAGGGAAATACGAGCAGTACTTC
v_call: TRBV18
j_call: TRBJ2-7
clone_size: once
d_call: TRBD2

cdr3_aa: CASSLSKLTGLMMTGELFF
cdr3_nt: TGTGCCAGCAGCTTAAGTAAATTGACTGGATTAATGATGACCGGGGAGCTGTTTTTT
v_call: TRBV7-9
j_call: TRBJ2-2
clone_size: few
d_call: .

cdr3_aa: CASSLVGNTEAFF
cdr3_nt: TGTGCCAGCAGCTTAGTCGGGAACACTGAAGCTTTCTTT
v_call: TRBV7-9
j_call: TRBJ1-1
clone_size: few
d_call: .

cdr3_aa: CASSETGEQYF
cdr3_nt: TGTGCCAGCAGTGAGACAGGCGAGCAGTACTTC
v_call: TRBV6-1
j_call: TRBJ2-7
clone_size: few
d_call: .

cdr3_aa: CATSTRREWRTNEKLFF
cdr3_nt: TGTGCCACCAGCACCCGGAGGGAGTGGAGAACTAATGAAAAACTGTTTTTT
v_call: TRBV15
j_call: TRBJ1-4
clone_size: .
d_call: .

cdr3_aa: CASSSRQGGYTF
cdr3_nt: TGTGCCAGTAGTAGCAGACAGGGCGGCTACACCTTC
v_call: TRBV19
j_call: TRBJ1-2
clone_size: .
d_call: TRBD1

cdr3_aa: CASSMTQGNTEAFF
cdr3_nt: TGTGCCAGTAGTATGACCCAGGGGAACACTGAAGCTTTCTTT
v_call: TRBV19
j_call: TRBJ1-1
clone_size: .
d_call: .

cdr3_aa: CASSLVRGPTEAFF
cdr3_nt: TGTGCCAGCAGCTTAGTCAGGGGTCCCACTGAAGCTTTCTTT
v_call: TRBV11-2
j_call: TRBJ1-1
clone_size: few
d_call: .

cdr3_aa: CASSQERVSGNTIYF
cdr3_nt: TGCGCCAGCAGCCAAGAACGGGTTTCTGGAAACACCATATATTTT
v_call: TRBV4-1
j_call: TRBJ1-3
clone_size: .
d_call: .

cdr3_aa: CASSKGTSGNTDTQYF
cdr3_nt: TGTGCCAGCAGCAAGGGGACTAGCGGGAACACAGATACGCAGTATTTT
v_call: TRBV11-3
j_call: TRBJ2-3
clone_size: .
d_call: TRBD2

cdr3_aa: CASSAAWTGGNSPLHF
cdr3_nt: TGTGCCAGCAGCGCGGCGTGGACAGGGGGCAATTCACCCCTCCACTTT
v_call: TRBV5-8
j_call: TRBJ1-6
clone_size: few
d_call: TRBD1

cdr3_aa: CASSEDTTPTDTQYF
cdr3_nt: TGTGCCAGCAGTGAAGATACAACCCCGACAGATACGCAGTATTTT
v_call: TRBV6-1
j_call: TRBJ2-3
clone_size: .
d_call: .

cdr3_aa: CASTPPGGGNTIYF
cdr3_nt: TGTGCCAGCACCCCCCCGGGGGGCGGAAACACCATATATTTT
v_call: TRBV6-1
j_call: TRBJ1-3
clone_size: .
d_call: .

cdr3_aa: CASSPNPGQSYEKLFF
cdr3_nt: TGCGCCAGCAGCCCCAACCCGGGACAAAGTTATGAAAAACTGTTTTTT
v_call: TRBV5-1
j_call: TRBJ1-4
clone_size: few
d_call: .

cdr3_aa: CASSPSHRGFYEQYF
cdr3_nt: TGTGCCAGCAGCCCGTCCCACAGGGGATTTTACGAGCAGTACTTC
v_call: TRBV5-6
j_call: TRBJ2-7
clone_size: .
d_call: TRBD1

cdr3_aa: CASSGRGNTEAFF
cdr3_nt: TGCGCCAGCAGCGGGCGGGGAAACACTGAAGCTTTCTTT
v_call: TRBV10-2
j_call: TRBJ1-1
clone_size: .
d_call: .

cdr3_aa: CASSLEGVLTEAFF
cdr3_nt: TGTGCCAGCAGCCTGGAAGGAGTTTTGACTGAGGCTTTCTTT
v_call: TRBV7-2
j_call: TRBJ1-1
clone_size: .
d_call: .

cdr3_aa: CASSPFSGDSTEAFF
cdr3_nt: TGTGCCAGCTCACCATTTTCGGGGGATTCCACTGAAGCTTTCTTT
v_call: TRBV18
j_call: TRBJ1-1
clone_size: .
d_call: .

cdr3_aa: CASSRTPGTGAGGYTF
cdr3_nt: TGTGCCAGCAGCCGGACTCCCGGGACAGGGGCGGGTGGCTACACCTTC
v_call: TRBV9
j_call: TRBJ1-2
clone_size: few
d_call: TRBD1

cdr3_aa: CASSDGREGEETQYF
cdr3_nt: TGCGCCAGCAGTGACGGCAGGGAAGGGGAAGAGACCCAGTACTTC
v_call: TRBV10-1
j_call: TRBJ2-5
clone_size: few
d_call: .

cdr3_aa: CASSVDYQNNEQFF
cdr3_nt: TGTGCCAGCAGCGTAGACTATCAGAACAATGAGCAGTTCTTC
v_call: TRBV9
j_call: TRBJ2-1
clone_size: .
d_call: .

cdr3_aa: CASSLARSGSRDEQYF
cdr3_nt: TGCGCCAGCAGCTTGGCGCGTAGCGGGAGTCGGGACGAGCAGTACTTC
v_call: TRBV5-1
j_call: TRBJ2-7
clone_size: few
d_call: TRBD2

cdr3_aa: CASSPYGMNGYTF
cdr3_nt: TGTGCCAGTAGCCCATACGGTATGAATGGCTACACCTTC
v_call: TRBV19
j_call: TRBJ1-2
clone_size: few
d_call: .

cdr3_aa: CASTDRAGSNQPQHF
cdr3_nt: TGTGCCAGTACCGACAGGGCAGGGAGCAATCAGCCCCAGCATTTT
v_call: TRBV19
j_call: TRBJ1-5
clone_size: few
d_call: TRBD1

cdr3_aa: CASSSAGYNEQYF
cdr3_nt: TGTGCCAGCAGTTCGGCAGGGTACAACGAGCAGTACTTC
v_call: TRBV6-5
j_call: TRBJ2-7
clone_size: few
d_call: .

cdr3_aa: CASSQVVTVNYNEQFF
cdr3_nt: TGCGCCAGCAGCCAAGTTGTGACAGTGAACTACAATGAGCAGTTCTTC
v_call: TRBV4-1
j_call: TRBJ2-1
clone_size: .
d_call: .

cdr3_aa: CASSLSATYEQYF
cdr3_nt: TGTGCCAGCAGTTTATCGGCCACCTACGAGCAGTACTTC
v_call: TRBV27
j_call: TRBJ2-7
clone_size: .
d_call: .

cdr3_aa: CASSPKPVAEGNTEAFF
cdr3_nt: TGTGCCAGCAGCCCCAAGCCCGTGGCGGAAGGGAACACTGAAGCTTTCTTT
v_call: TRBV7-3
j_call: TRBJ1-1
clone_size: .
d_call: .

cdr3_aa: CASTPTGRTTEAFF
cdr3_nt: TGTGCCAGCACCCCGACAGGGAGGACCACTGAAGCTTTCTTT
v_call: TRBV6-5
j_call: TRBJ1-1
clone_size: few
d_call: TRBD1

cdr3_aa: CASSSSLDWGNTIYF
cdr3_nt: TGTGCCAGCAGTTCCTCCTTGGACTGGGGAAACACCATATATTTT
v_call: TRBV27
j_call: TRBJ1-3
clone_size: .
d_call: .

cdr3_aa: CASSYPLNTLQGMNTEAFF
cdr3_nt: TGTGCCAGCAGCTACCCCTTGAACACCTTACAGGGAATGAACACTGAAGCTTTCTTT
v_call: TRBV7-9
j_call: TRBJ1-1
clone_size: .
d_call: .

cdr3_aa: CASSLGQGAYEQYF
cdr3_nt: TGCGCCAGCAGCCTGGGACAGGGGGCCTACGAGCAGTACTTC
v_call: TRBV4-3
j_call: TRBJ2-7
clone_size: few
d_call: TRBD1

cdr3_aa: CAWSVSFLRNEQFF
cdr3_nt: TGTGCCTGGAGTGTATCATTCCTACGGAATGAGCAGTTCTTC
v_call: TRBV30
j_call: TRBJ2-1
clone_size: few
d_call: .

cdr3_aa: CASSLDRGSGTQYF
cdr3_nt: TGTGCTAGCAGCTTAGATAGGGGGAGCGGGACCCAGTACTTC
v_call: TRBV7-7
j_call: TRBJ2-5
clone_size: .
d_call: .

cdr3_aa: CAWKIGTANSPLHF
cdr3_nt: TGTGCCTGGAAGATAGGGACAGCGAATTCACCCCTCCACTTT
v_call: TRBV30
j_call: TRBJ1-6
clone_size: .
d_call: TRBD1

cdr3_aa: CASSSPLKGVGKLFF
cdr3_nt: TGTGCCAGCAGCTCACCTCTAAAGGGAGTAGGAAAACTGTTTTTT
v_call: TRBV7-2
j_call: TRBJ1-4
clone_size: few
d_call: .

cdr3_aa: CASSWGDSYEQYF
cdr3_nt: TGTGCCAGCAGCTGGGGGGACAGCTACGAGCAGTACTTC
v_call: TRBV11-2
j_call: TRBJ2-7
clone_size: .
d_call: .

cdr3_aa: CASSEHGQGNSPLHF
cdr3_nt: TGTGCCAGCAGTGAACACGGACAGGGGAATTCACCCCTCCACTTT
v_call: TRBV25-1
j_call: TRBJ1-6
clone_size: .
d_call: TRBD1

cdr3_aa: CASSQDTGGDQPQHF
cdr3_nt: TGCGCCAGCAGCCAGGATACAGGGGGCGATCAGCCCCAGCATTTT
v_call: TRBV4-3
j_call: TRBJ1-5
clone_size: few
d_call: TRBD1

cdr3_aa: CASSLPGLAGGTNTGELFF
cdr3_nt: TGTGCCAGCTCACTTCCGGGACTAGCGGGAGGGACGAACACCGGGGAGCTGTTTTTT
v_call: TRBV18
j_call: TRBJ2-2
clone_size: few
d_call: TRBD2

cdr3_aa: CASSRQVTPSVAFF
cdr3_nt: TGTGCCAGCAGCCGACAGGTGACTCCCTCGGTAGCTTTCTTT
v_call: TRBV11-2
j_call: TRBJ1-1
clone_size: many
d_call: .

cdr3_aa: CASSVNRGTSYEQYF
cdr3_nt: TGTGCCAGCAGCGTGAACAGGGGCACCTCCTACGAGCAGTACTTC
v_call: TRBV5-4
j_call: TRBJ2-7
clone_size: few
d_call: TRBD1

cdr3_aa: CASRTGGDGNQPQHF
cdr3_nt: TGCGCCAGCAGAACAGGGGGCGATGGCAATCAGCCCCAGCATTTT
v_call: TRBV10-2
j_call: TRBJ1-5
clone_size: few
d_call: TRBD1

cdr3_aa: CASSWGQGSTGEQYF
cdr3_nt: TGTGCCAGCAGCTGGGGACAGGGATCGACAGGCGAGCAGTACTTC
v_call: TRBV11-3
j_call: TRBJ2-7
clone_size: few
d_call: TRBD1

cdr3_aa: CASSVGTGETQPQHF
cdr3_nt: TGTGCCAGCAGCGTCGGGACAGGGGAGACTCAGCCCCAGCATTTT
v_call: TRBV9
j_call: TRBJ1-5
clone_size: few
d_call: TRBD1

cdr3_aa: CASSLDPSSYNEQFF
cdr3_nt: TGCGCCAGCAGCTTGGACCCGAGCTCCTACAATGAGCAGTTCTTC
v_call: TRBV5-1
j_call: TRBJ2-1
clone_size: few
d_call: .

cdr3_aa: CSVDPKPGQGEYSNQPQHF
cdr3_nt: TGCAGCGTTGACCCCAAACCGGGACAGGGAGAATATAGCAATCAGCCCCAGCATTTT
v_call: TRBV29-1
j_call: TRBJ1-5
clone_size: .
d_call: TRBD1

cdr3_aa: CASSSSGLGYSYNEQFF
cdr3_nt: TGTGCCAGCAGTTCCTCGGGACTAGGGTACTCCTACAATGAGCAGTTCTTC
v_call: TRBV28
j_call: TRBJ2-1
clone_size: .
d_call: TRBD2

cdr3_aa: CASSHRGVNQPQHF
cdr3_nt: TGTGCCAGCAGCCACAGGGGTGTCAATCAGCCCCAGCATTTT
v_call: TRBV7-2
j_call: TRBJ1-5
clone_size: few
d_call: TRBD1

cdr3_aa: CASSGTGVGANVLTF
cdr3_nt: TGTGCCAGCAGCGGGACAGGGGTCGGGGCCAACGTCCTGACTTTC
v_call: TRBV2
j_call: TRBJ2-6
clone_size: .
d_call: TRBD1

cdr3_aa: CAIGAGQETQYF
cdr3_nt: TGTGCCATCGGGGCAGGCCAAGAGACCCAGTACTTC
v_call: TRBV10-3
j_call: TRBJ2-5
clone_size: .
d_call: .